These 26 T cell receptor beta chains originate from one sample sequenced in a study of T cell clonality in common variable immunodeficiency. Assay: immunoSEQ multiplex PCR; the TCRdb copy retains only in-frame clones and omits some. The data list about 35,000 clones, none observed once; around 2.6% falls to the top ten. The specimen was peripheral blood mononuclear cells. The source of these receptors is a person aged 18 to 75 in good health.

This clone was seen repeatedly, ten times or more. The CDR3 DNA, read in part, is TGTGCCTCCGGCCGGGAGCTACTAGCGGGGACTTACAATGAG. It codes for CASGRELLAGTYNE. The whole CDR3 sequence is CASGRELLAGTYNEQFF. This chain links TRBV2 with TRBJ2-1, with 10 bases identical to TRBD2. The read comes to an end 3 residues before the CDR3 does, leaving the germline J gene to fill in the end. Germline CDR1 is SNHLY and CDR2 is FYNNEI. The CDR3 totals 17 residues. V shed 11 bases, J shed 4 bases, and the junction held 17 bases outside the gene matches.

This clone was counted only a few times. The read ends 3 residues before the CDR3 terminus; that terminus is restored from the germline J gene. The chain employs TRBV5-1 and TRBJ2-1; the match to TRBD2 covers 10 bases. CDR3 size: 17 residues. Looked up from germline, CDR1 is SGHRS and CDR2 is YFSETQ. The trim removed 0 bases at V and 6 bases at J, leaving 9 bases unmatched. This chain's CDR3 is CASSLEGGLAVLNEQFF. The sequenced CDR3 bases are TGCGCCAGCAGCTTGGAAGGCGGACTAGCGGTGCTCAATGAG. Looking up the rest from reference TRBV5-1 and TRBJ2-1 gives the full variable domain: KAGVTQTPRYLIKTRGQQVTLSCSPISGHRSVSWYQQTPGQGLQFLFEYFSETQRNKGNFPGRFSGRQFSNSRSEMNVSTLELGDSALYLCASSLEGGLAVLNEQFFGPGTRLTVL.

This clone was picked up many times. The CDR3 goes on 3 residues after the read ends, and that part is filled in from the germline J gene. This chain uses TRBV6-2 or TRBV6-3 with TRBJ1-5, with D perhaps TRBD1 (6 bases). Germline lookup yields CDR1 MNHEY and CDR2 SVGEGT. The CDR3 covers 12 residues. Between the trimmed V and J ends, which lost 11 bases and 5 bases, there was a span of 13 bases. Incomplete CDR3 DNA: TGTGCCTCCTATGGGGGCGATCAGCCC. Encoded protein: CASYGGDQP. The full-length CDR3 reads as CASYGGDQPQHF.

The table lists this clone with many counts. The CDR3 is cut off 3 residues early in the read; its end comes from the germline J gene. This sequence joins TRBV5-1 and TRBJ2-7, with 8 bases matching TRBD1. This CDR3 contains 15 residues. CDR1 is SGHRS and CDR2 is YFSETQ in the germline V gene. The V segment lost 0 bases and the J segment 2 bases; nucleotides outside the gene matches: 4. This CDR3 is CASSLDQGATYEQYF. Incomplete CDR3 DNA: TGCGCCAGCAGCTTGGATCAGGGGGCAACCTACGAG.

Of note for this clone: The observed sequence ends 3 residues before the CDR3 terminus, with the missing tail filled in from the germline J gene. The chain carries TRBV5-4 and TRBJ2-1, with 7 bases aligning to TRBD2. Germline trimming cut 2 bases from V and 2 bases from J; bases unmatched to any gene: 4. The CDR3 loop spans 15 amino acids. The germline gives CDR1 SGHNT, CDR2 YYREEE (reference sequence). CDR3: CASSLTGLAYNEQFF. CDR3 bases read: TGTGCCAGCAGCTTAACAGGACTAGCCTACAATGAG.

Of note for this clone: The CDR3 end falls 3 residues outside the read, so it is completed with the germline J gene. The chain links TRBV7-2 to TRBJ2-5, with D possibly matching TRBD2 (6 bases). This CDR3 region has 15 residues. From germline, CDR1 is SGHTA and CDR2 FQGNSA. CDR3 loop: CASSPRLGSTDTQYF. CDR3 DNA, as far as it was read: TGTGCCAGCAGCCCAAGACTAGGGAGCACAGATACC.

This clone was recorded many times. The CDR3 DNA, read in part, is TGTGCCTGGAGCCCACTTGGGGGGTATGGGGCTGGC. Its translation is CAWSPLGGYGAG. The entire CDR3 is CAWSPLGGYGAGYTF. The chain is built from TRBV30 and TRBJ1-2, with a tentative D call TRBD1 (5 bases). The sequenced fragment ends 3 residues before the CDR3 boundary, so the rest is inferred from the germline J gene. V gave up 3 bases and J gave up 7 bases, with 21 bases separating them. The germline gives CDR1 GTSNPN, CDR2 SVGIG (reference sequence). The CDR3 extends over 15 amino acids.

This clone occurred many times. Here the CDR3 reads CAWSPTGGADTQYF. CDR3 DNA (partial): TGTGCCTGGAGTCCGACAGGGGGTGCAGATACG. V is TRBV30 and J is TRBJ2-3; 9 bases fit TRBD1. The read stops 3 residues short of the end of the CDR3; the missing end is completed from the germline J gene. This CDR3 is 14 amino acids long. Unmatched junction bases numbered 4, after V lost 2 bases and J lost 4 bases. Per the germline V gene, CDR1 is GTSNPN and CDR2 is SVGIG (reference sequence).

This clone was observed many times. The read ends 3 residues shy of where the CDR3 ends; the end is completed using the germline J gene. The chain has TRBV10-3 and TRBJ1-2; weak D call: TRBD1 (6 bases). Trimming removed 3 bases at V and 5 bases at J, with 16 bases between. There are 15 residues in the CDR3. CDR1 and CDR2 (germline): ENHRY, SYGVKD. Partial CDR3 DNA: TGTGCCATCAGTGACCTAATAAAGGGGGAATATGGC. Amino acids: CAISDLIKGEYG. The entire CDR3 reads CAISDLIKGEYGYTF.

This clone was found many times. Coverage ceases 3 residues before the CDR3 finishes, and the germline J gene fills in the end. The chain couples TRBV20-1 to TRBJ1-2, with D maybe TRBD1 (6 bases). The CDR3 extends over 16 amino acids. Germline V CDR1 and CDR2: DFQATT, SNEGSKA (reference sequence). The CDR3 reads CSARTEYSGAAADYTF. CDR3 DNA (partial): TGCAGTGCTAGAACCGAATACTCAGGGGCGGCGGCGGAC.

At least ten counts were recorded for this clone. The read gets to within 3 residues of the CDR3 end, and the germline J gene fills in the rest. The chain couples TRBV20-1 to TRBJ2-7, with D possibly matching TRBD2 (6 bases). V was pared by 1 base and J by 1 base, with 14 bases between. The CDR3 runs to 15 residues. CDR1 and CDR2 (germline): DFQATT, SNEGSKA (reference sequence). The part of the CDR3 DNA that was read is TGCAGTGCTAGAGCCCCACAGACTAGTTCCTACGAG. Its protein is CSARAPQTSSYE. The whole CDR3 region reads CSARAPQTSSYEQYF.

This clone was recorded at least ten times. Read coverage stops 3 residues before the CDR3 terminus; the germline J gene supplies the remainder. The V call is TRBV2, the J call TRBJ1-2, with D possibly matching TRBD1 (5 bases). Trimming removed 6 bases at V and 6 bases at J, with 14 bases between. The CDR3 length is 13 residues. Germline V gene sequence: CDR1 SNHLY, CDR2 FYNNEI. This CDR3 is CASSSEGRDGYTF. The CDR3 bases that were read are TGTGCCAGCAGCTCGGAGGGGCGCGATGGC.

This clone was counted at least ten times. Read coverage stops 3 residues before the CDR3 terminus; the germline J gene supplies the remainder. The chain is built from TRBV10-3 and TRBJ2-1; weak D call: TRBD2 (5 bases). Germline CDR1 is ENHRY and CDR2 is SYGVKD. The CDR3 consists of 15 residues. V lost 7 bases, J lost 0 bases, and 13 bases lay in between. Incomplete CDR3 DNA: TGTGCCATCATGCCCAGCGGAAGCTCCTACAATGAG. It translates to CAIMPSGSSYNE. In full, the CDR3 reads CAIMPSGSSYNEQFF.

At least ten counts were recorded for this clone. Read data end 3 residues before the CDR3 end; the end is taken from the germline J gene. The chain uses TRBV28 and TRBJ2-3, with D possibly matching TRBD2 (6 bases). Trimming took off 6 bases at V and 0 bases at J, with 10 bases between the two ends. CDR3 length: 14 amino acids. CDR1 MDHEN and CDR2 SYDVKM come from the germline V gene. The CDR3 sequence: CASSISGSTDTQYF. The CDR3 bases that were read are TGTGCCAGCAGCATAAGCGGGAGCACAGATACG.

This clone was counted at least ten times. The CDR3 end is not reached by the read, which stops 3 residues before it; the germline J gene fills it in. This chain joins TRBV19 and TRBJ1-5; D perhaps matches TRBD1 (5 bases). Trimming removed 1 base at V and 3 bases at J, with 19 bases between. The CDR3 sequence is 18 residues long. Germline CDR1 and CDR2: LNHDA and SQIVND (reference sequence). Incomplete CDR3 DNA: TGTGCCAGTAGTATAGTAACTGTGACAGTGACTTTCAATCAGCCC. Amino acid sequence: CASSIVTVTVTFNQP. The complete CDR3 reads CASSIVTVTVTFNQPQHF.

This clone appeared many times. The CDR3 extends 3 residues past the end of the read, so its final part is completed from the germline J gene. The chain is built from TRBV20-1 and TRBJ2-2; 7 bases agree with TRBD1. The CDR3 consists of 13 residues. Per the germline V gene, CDR1 is DFQATT and CDR2 is SNEGSKA (reference sequence). This CDR3 is CSAIGTEDEKLFF. Partial CDR3 DNA: TGCAGTGCTATTGGGACAGAAGATGAAAAG.

This clone was seen at least ten times. The read ends 3 residues before the CDR3 terminus; that terminus is restored from the germline J gene. The chain couples TRBV7-6 to TRBJ2-5; weak D call: TRBD2 (8 bases). This CDR3 contains 17 residues. Trimming pared 4 bases from V and 3 bases from J, leaving 21 bases between. Germline assignment: CDR1 SGHVS and CDR2 FNYEAQ. The covered CDR3 bases are TGTGCCAGCAGCTCCACGGGGGGGATCACAGGGGAAGAGACC. Translating it yields CASSSTGGITGEET. The complete CDR3 reads CASSSTGGITGEETQYF.

This clone was observed many times. Read data end 3 residues before the CDR3 end; the end is taken from the germline J gene. The V and J genes are TRBV4-2 and TRBJ2-1; 10 bases agree with TRBD2. The V gene's germline CDR1 is LGHNA and CDR2 YNFKEQ. After removal of 4 bases from V and 0 bases from J, the junction contained 6 bases not matched to a gene. This CDR3 spans 17 amino acids. The CDR3 bases that were read are TGTGCCAGCAGCCCCTCAGCTAGCGGGGGCTCCTACAATGAG. Translation: CASSPSASGGSYNE. In full, the CDR3 is CASSPSASGGSYNEQFF.

The sample holds many counts of this clone. Read sequence stops 3 residues before the CDR3 end, and the germline J gene provides the missing end. The chain is built from TRBV10-1 and TRBJ1-1, with D possibly being TRBD1 (6 bases). Per germline, CDR1 WNHNN and CDR2 SYGVQD (reference sequence). Trimming cost V 6 bases and J 0 bases, with 8 bases left between them. The CDR3 sequence is 13 residues long. CDR3 sequence: CASRQGLNTEAFF. The CDR3 DNA, read in part, is TGCGCCAGCAGACAGGGTTTGAACACTGAA.

Many counts were recorded for this clone. CDR3 DNA (partial): TGTGCCTGGGCTAGCGGGAGAGGGGAGACG. Residues: CAWASGRGET. The full CDR3 sequence reads CAWASGRGETQYF. The chain couples TRBV30 to TRBJ2-3; 10 nucleotides agree with TRBD2. The CDR3 is cut off 3 residues early in the read; its end comes from the germline J gene. This CDR3 has 13 residues. Germline-derived CDR1 and CDR2 are GTSNPN and SVGIG (reference sequence). Using reference TRBV30 and TRBJ2-3 for the parts outside the CDR3, the full variable domain is SQTIHQWPATLVQPVGSPLSLECTVEGTSNPNLYWYRQAAGRGLQLLFYSVGIGQISSEVPQNLSASRPQDRQFILSSKKLLLSDSGFYLCAWASGRGETQYFGPGTRLTVL.

This clone was counted many times. The read gets to within 3 residues of the CDR3 end, and the germline J gene fills in the rest. The V gene is TRBV7-9, the J gene TRBJ2-7; D is unresolved. The CDR3 has 12 residues. Germline V gene sequence: CDR1 SEHNR, CDR2 FQNEAQ (reference sequence). Trimming pared 4 bases from V and 3 bases from J, leaving 7 bases between. The CDR3 DNA, read in part, is TGTGCCAGCAGCTCACGGGTCTACGAG. As protein: CASSSRVYE. The whole CDR3 protein is CASSSRVYEQYF.

This clone has at least ten counts. The missing CDR3 end, 3 residues past where the read stops, is filled in from the germline J gene. The V gene is TRBV18, the J gene TRBJ2-7, with 7 bases identical to TRBD1. The V gene end was trimmed by 5 bases and the J gene end by 5 bases; junction bases not matched to a gene: 9. The CDR3 length is 14 residues. Per germline, CDR1 KGHSH and CDR2 LQKENI. CDR3: CASSATGAPHEQYF. The CDR3 bases that were read are TGTGCCAGCTCAGCTACAGGGGCGCCCCACGAG.

This clone has ten or more counts. The read ends 3 residues early relative to the CDR3; the germline J gene fills the gap. The rearrangement uses TRBV20-1 and TRBJ2-5; 15 nucleotides align to TRBD2. CDR1 DFQATT and CDR2 SNEGSKA come from the germline V gene (reference sequence). This CDR3 contains 16 residues. Unmatched junction bases numbered 4, after V lost 1 base and J lost 4 bases. Partial CDR3 DNA: TGCAGTGCTAGAGCCCCGGGACTAGCGGGAGGAGAGACC. It translates to CSARAPGLAGGET. The entire CDR3 protein reads CSARAPGLAGGETQYF.

This clone was seen ten or more times. CDR3: CASSLGLAGGDTQYF. The covered CDR3 bases are TGTGCCAGCAGCTTAGGTCTAGCGGGAGGGGATACG. The gene calls are TRBV7-2 and TRBJ2-3; 12 nucleotides align to TRBD2. The observed sequence ends 3 residues before the CDR3 terminus, with the missing tail filled in from the germline J gene. CDR3 size: 15 residues. Unmatched junction bases numbered 2, after V lost 1 base and J lost 6 bases. Germline V gene lookup returns CDR1 SGHTA and CDR2 FQGNSA.

This clone was counted at least ten times. The read ends 3 residues before the CDR3 terminus; that terminus is restored from the germline J gene. The chain recombines TRBV2 with TRBJ2-5; TRBD2 agrees at 13 bases. This CDR3 has 16 amino acids. Germline loops: CDR1 SNHLY, CDR2 FYNNEI. V trimming: 3 bases; J trimming: 4 bases; junction bases outside the gene matches: 5. The covered CDR3 bases are TGTGCCAGCAGTGAGAGGACTAGCGGGAGTGGAGAGACC. It translates to CASSERTSGSGET. The whole CDR3 sequence is CASSERTSGSGETQYF.

This clone was seen many times. The CDR3 end lies 3 residues beyond the end of the read and is filled in from the germline J gene. The genes are TRBV20-1 and TRBJ1-1; D gene unclear. The CDR3 runs 13 residues. Germline V gene lookup returns CDR1 DFQATT and CDR2 SNEGSKA (reference sequence). Trimming took off 3 bases at V and 0 bases at J, with 8 bases between the two ends. CDR3 residues: CSASNSLNTEAFF. The sequenced CDR3 bases are TGCAGTGCTAGTAACTCCCTGAACACTGAA.